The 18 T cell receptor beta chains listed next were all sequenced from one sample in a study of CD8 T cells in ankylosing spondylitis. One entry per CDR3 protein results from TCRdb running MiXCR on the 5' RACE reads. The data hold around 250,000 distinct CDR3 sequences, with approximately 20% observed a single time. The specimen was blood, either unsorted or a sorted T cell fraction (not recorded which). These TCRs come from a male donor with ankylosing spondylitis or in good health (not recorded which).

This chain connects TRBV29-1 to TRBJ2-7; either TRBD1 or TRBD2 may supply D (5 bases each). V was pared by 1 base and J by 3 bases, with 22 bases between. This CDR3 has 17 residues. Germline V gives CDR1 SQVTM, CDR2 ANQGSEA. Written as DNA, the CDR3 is TGCAGCGTTGAAGGGGGTTCGTTCGAGGGGCCGGGCTACGAGCAGTACTTC. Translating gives CSVEGGSFEGPGYEQYF.

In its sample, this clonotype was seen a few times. The CDR3 bases are TGCGCCAGCAGCCCGACAGGGATGAGTGAGCAGTTCTTC. Translated: CASSPTGMSEQFF. The gene calls are TRBV4-1 and TRBJ2-1; 7 nucleotides line up with TRBD1. Germline V gives CDR1 MGHRA, CDR2 YSYEKL. The V and J ends lost 4 bases and 9 bases, in that order; junction bases with no gene match: 6. The CDR3 length is 13 residues.

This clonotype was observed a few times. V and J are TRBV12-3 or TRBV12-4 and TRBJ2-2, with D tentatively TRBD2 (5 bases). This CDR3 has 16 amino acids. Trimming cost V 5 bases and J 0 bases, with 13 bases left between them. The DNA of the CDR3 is TGTGCCAGCAGTGGAAGCGGAGCCACGAACACCGGGGAGCTGTTTTTT. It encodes CASSGSGATNTGELFF.

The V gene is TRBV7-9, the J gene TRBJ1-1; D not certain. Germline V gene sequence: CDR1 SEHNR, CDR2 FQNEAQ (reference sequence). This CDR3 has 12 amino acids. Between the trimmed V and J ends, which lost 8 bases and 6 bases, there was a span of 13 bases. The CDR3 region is CASEAPDAEAFF. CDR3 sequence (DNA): TGTGCCAGCGAGGCCCCAGATGCTGAAGCTTTCTTT.

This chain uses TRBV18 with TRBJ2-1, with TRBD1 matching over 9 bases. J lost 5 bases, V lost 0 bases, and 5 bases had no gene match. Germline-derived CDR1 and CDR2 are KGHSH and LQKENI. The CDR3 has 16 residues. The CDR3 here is CASSPPRDRVNNEQFF. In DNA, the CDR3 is TGTGCCAGCTCACCACCGCGGGACAGGGTAAACAATGAGCAGTTCTTC.

The CDR3, as DNA: TGTGCCAGCAGCTACAGCCCGACAGGGCGCAAAGAGACCCAGTACTTC. This gives the protein CASSYSPTGRKETQYF. This chain links TRBV13 with TRBJ2-5; 7 bases match TRBD1. The V gene's germline CDR1 is PRHDT and CDR2 FYEKMQ (reference sequence). CDR3 size: 16 residues. V gave up 4 bases and J gave up 3 bases; unmatched junction bases: 11.

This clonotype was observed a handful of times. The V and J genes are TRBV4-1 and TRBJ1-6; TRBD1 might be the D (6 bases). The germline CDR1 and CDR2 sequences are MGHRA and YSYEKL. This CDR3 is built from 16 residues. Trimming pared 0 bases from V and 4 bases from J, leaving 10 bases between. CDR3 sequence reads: CASSQESGVYNSPLHF. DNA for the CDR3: TGCGCCAGCAGCCAAGAATCAGGGGTTTATAATTCACCCCTCCACTTT.

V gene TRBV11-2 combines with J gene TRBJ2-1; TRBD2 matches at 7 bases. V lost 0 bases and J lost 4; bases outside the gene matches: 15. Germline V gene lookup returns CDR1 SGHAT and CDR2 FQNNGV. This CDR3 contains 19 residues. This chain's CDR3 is CASSLDGSGILATYNEQFF. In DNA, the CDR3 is TGTGCCAGCAGCTTAGATGGGAGCGGGATTCTTGCCACGTACAATGAGCAGTTCTTC.

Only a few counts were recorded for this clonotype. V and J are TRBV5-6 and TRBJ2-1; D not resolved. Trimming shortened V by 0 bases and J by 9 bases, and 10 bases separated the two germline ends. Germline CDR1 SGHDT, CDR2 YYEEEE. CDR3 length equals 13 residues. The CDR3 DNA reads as TGTGCCAGCAGCTTGGCCGTGGGAATTGAGCAGTTCTTC. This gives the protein CASSLAVGIEQFF.

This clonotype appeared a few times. The CDR3 spells CSARIAGTEQYF. The DNA for the CDR3 is TGCAGTGCTAGAATTGCAGGTACCGAGCAGTACTTC. The chain is built from TRBV20-1 and TRBJ2-7; no clear D gene. This CDR3 comprises 12 residues. The germline V gene has CDR1 DFQATT and CDR2 SNEGSKA (reference sequence). Trimming removed 2 bases from V and 6 bases from J, with 11 bases in between.

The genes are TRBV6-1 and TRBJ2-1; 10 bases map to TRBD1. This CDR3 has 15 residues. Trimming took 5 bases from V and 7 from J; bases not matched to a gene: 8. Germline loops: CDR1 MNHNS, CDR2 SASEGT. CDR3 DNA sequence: TGTGCCAGCAGTCTTGGGACAGGGGCAGGTAATGAGCAGTTCTTC. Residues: CASSLGTGAGNEQFF.

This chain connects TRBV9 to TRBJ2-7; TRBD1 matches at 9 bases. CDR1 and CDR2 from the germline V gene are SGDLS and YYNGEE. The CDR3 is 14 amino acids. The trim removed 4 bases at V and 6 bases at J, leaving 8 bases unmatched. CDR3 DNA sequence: TGTGCCAGCAGCCCCTGGGACAGGGAAGGCGAGCAGTACTTC. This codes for CASSPWDREGEQYF. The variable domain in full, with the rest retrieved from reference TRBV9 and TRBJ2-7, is DSGVTQTPKHLITATGQRVTLRCSPRSGDLSVYWYQQSLDQGLQFLIQYYNGEERAKGNILERFSAQQFPDLHSELNLSSLELGDSALYFCASSPWDREGEQYFGPGTRLTVT.

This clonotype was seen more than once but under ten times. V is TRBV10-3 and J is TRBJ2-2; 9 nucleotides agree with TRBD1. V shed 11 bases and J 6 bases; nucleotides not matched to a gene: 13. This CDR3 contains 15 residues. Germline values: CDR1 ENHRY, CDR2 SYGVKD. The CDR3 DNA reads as TGTGCCGCCTCCGGGACAGGGAATATCGCCGGGGAGCTGTTTTTT. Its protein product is CAASGTGNIAGELFF.

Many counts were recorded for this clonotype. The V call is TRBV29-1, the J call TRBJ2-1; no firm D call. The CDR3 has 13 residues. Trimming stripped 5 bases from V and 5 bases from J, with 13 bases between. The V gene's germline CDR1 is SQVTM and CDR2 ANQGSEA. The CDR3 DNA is TGCAGCGTTTTGGGTACAGACGACAATGAGCAGTTCTTC. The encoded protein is CSVLGTDDNEQFF.

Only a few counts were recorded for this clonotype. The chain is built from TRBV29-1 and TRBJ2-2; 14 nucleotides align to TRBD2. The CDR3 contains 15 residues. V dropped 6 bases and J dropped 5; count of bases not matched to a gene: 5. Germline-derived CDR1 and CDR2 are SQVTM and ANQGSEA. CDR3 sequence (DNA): TGCAGCGTCCGTGGACTAGCGGGAGGTACCGGGGAGCTGTTTTTT. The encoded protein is CSVRGLAGGTGELFF.

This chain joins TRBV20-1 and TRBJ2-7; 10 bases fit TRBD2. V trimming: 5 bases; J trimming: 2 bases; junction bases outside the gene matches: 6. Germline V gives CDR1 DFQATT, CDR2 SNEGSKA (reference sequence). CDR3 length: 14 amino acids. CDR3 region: CSAHGLAETYEQYF. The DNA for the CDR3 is TGCAGTGCTCACGGACTAGCGGAGACCTACGAGCAGTACTTC.

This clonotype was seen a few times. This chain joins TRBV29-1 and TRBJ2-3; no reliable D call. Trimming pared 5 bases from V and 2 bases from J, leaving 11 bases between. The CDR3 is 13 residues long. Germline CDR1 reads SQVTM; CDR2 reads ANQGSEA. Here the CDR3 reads CSVSDPFTDTQYF. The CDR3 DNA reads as TGCAGCGTTTCTGACCCCTTCACAGATACGCAGTATTTT.

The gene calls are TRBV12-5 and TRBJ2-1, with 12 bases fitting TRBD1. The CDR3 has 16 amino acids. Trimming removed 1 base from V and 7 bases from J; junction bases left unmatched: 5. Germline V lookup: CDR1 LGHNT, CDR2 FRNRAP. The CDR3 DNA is TGTGCTAGTGGTTTGGGGGACAGGGGGCTCAGGAATGAGCAGTTCTTC. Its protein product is CASGLGDRGLRNEQFF.